This passage covers 14 T cell receptor delta chains from one sample sequenced in a study of γδ T cells in repeated Plasmodium falciparum infection. TCRdb redid clone calling on the multiplex PCR reads using CATT. The sample consists of 45,000 to 70,000 delta-chain clones, approximately 1.5% of them appearing once. Gammadelta T cells were flow-sorted from PBMC into Vgamma9/Vdelta2+ and Vdelta2-negative populations for bulk analysis. The sequencing sample was made of gamma-delta T cells from blood. The origin of the receptors is a pool of human donors (malaria-infected and uninfected, not separated).

This clone has ten or more counts. The protein in TCRdb stems from a much larger clone and differs at residue 16 from this DNA's translation, likely a read error; here the protein is translated from the DNA. Other DNA sequences in this sample translate to the same CDR3. This rearrangement joins TRDV2 to TRDJ1; possibly TRDD3 for D (5 bases). Looked up from germline, CDR1 is GEAIGNYY and CDR2 is EKD. The length of the CDR3 is 17 residues. This CDR3 is CACDTVSGIRNTDKLTF. CDR3 DNA sequence: TGTGCCTGTGACACCGTCTCCGGTATACGAAACACCGATAAACTCACCTTT.

This clone came up many times. This DNA translates differently at residue 6 from the TCRdb protein, which is that of a much larger clone; a read error is likely, and the protein shown is the DNA's own translation. In DNA form, the CDR3 reads TGTGCCTGTGAGGGGACGTCGAGCTCCTGGGACACCCGACAGATGTTTTTC. Amino acid sequence: CACEGTSSSWDTRQMFF. The J gene is TRDJ3, the V gene TRDV2; a weak D match, TRDD3 (5 bases). Germline V CDR1 and CDR2: GEAIGNYY, EKD. The CDR3 loop spans 17 amino acids. Trimming left V 4 bases short and J 0 bases short, with 12 bases between.

This clone was counted at least ten times. TCRdb's protein, taken from a much larger clone, differs from this DNA's translation at residue 4, likely owing to a read error; the protein displayed comes from the DNA. The V and J genes are TRDV1 and TRDJ3, with D uncertain. The CDR3 loop spans 17 amino acids. Trimming cost V 8 bases and J 2 bases, with 16 bases left between them. Germline assignment: CDR1 TSWWSYY and CDR2 QGS. In DNA form, the CDR3 reads TGTGCTCTTAGGGTAAACCACAGGCCCTGGGACACCCGACAGATGTTTTTC. As protein: CALRVNHRPWDTRQMFF.

As regards this clone: Translating this DNA gives a protein that differs at residue 15 from the TCRdb one, which belongs to a much larger clone; a read error is likely, and the protein shown is this translation. J is TRDJ1 and V is TRDV1, with D perhaps TRDD3 (6 bases). The V gene's germline CDR1 is TSWWSYY and CDR2 QGS. V lost 4 bases and J lost 0, with 33 bases in between. This CDR3 contains 22 residues. Here the CDR3 reads CALGGSTAGIRGGLWYTDKLIF. The CDR3 DNA follows: TGTGCTCTTGGGGGATCTACGGCCGGGATAAGGGGGGGTCTCTGGTACACCGATAAACTCATCTTT.

Turning to this clone: TCRdb's entry gives the protein of a much larger clone, which mismatches this DNA's translation at residue 10, likely from a read error; the protein reported here is translated from the DNA. The J gene is TRDJ1, the V gene TRDV1; tentatively, D is TRDD2 or TRDD3 (8 bases each). V lost 1 base and J lost 0, with 39 bases in between. Germline CDR1 reads TSWWSYY; CDR2 reads QGS. CDR3 length: 25 amino acids. CDR3 coding DNA: TGTGCTCTTGGGGAACCAACCTTCCTAGTCTCTTTTAATGATGGGGGATTCCGGTACACCGATAAACTCATCTTT. Its translation is CALGEPTFLVSFNDGGFRYTDKLIF.

This clone was picked up a small number of times. This sequence is one base from a far larger clone and is likely a read error. Other DNA sequences from this sample encode an identical CDR3 as well. The CDR3 loop reads CALGEVIHDKLIF. The CDR3 coding sequence is TGTGCTCTTGGGGAAGTAATTCACGATAAGCTCATCTTT. The V gene is TRDV1, the J gene TRDJ1; D remains ambiguous. The germline gives CDR1 TSWWSYY, CDR2 QGS. The CDR3 sequence is 13 residues long.

This clone is labeled medium-sized. This sample also contains other DNA sequences that code for the same CDR3. The chain has TRDV1 and TRDJ1; 8 nucleotides align to TRDD3. V was pared by 2 bases and J by 6 bases, with 11 bases of the junction left unmatched. Germline V lookup: CDR1 TSWWSYY, CDR2 QGS. This CDR3 has 16 residues. Here the CDR3 reads CALGEMGGGSLHKLIF. The CDR3 DNA reads TGTGCTCTTGGGGAAATGGGTGGGGGATCTCTCCATAAACTCATCTTT.

This clone was recorded at least ten times. V is TRDV1 and J is TRDJ1, with 12 bases lining up with TRDD3. Germline V lookup: CDR1 TSWWSYY, CDR2 QGS. Trimming at V came to 4 bases and at J to 0 bases, leaving 24 bases not matched to a gene. CDR3 length: 23 amino acids. CDR3 bases: TGTGCTCTTGGGGGCCAGCCCCCTTCCTACGATTCTGGGGGATACGTTTACACCGATAAACTCATCTTT. It codes for CALGGQPPSYDSGGYVYTDKLIF.

A remark on this clone: This probably arose from a read error, given a far larger clone one base away. The sample holds other DNA sequences that translate to the same CDR3. CDR3: CALGESTEQATSYPHWYMGTDKLIF. CDR3 sequence (DNA): TGTGCACTTGGGGAAAGTACTGAACAGGCTACGTCCTACCCTCACTGGTATATGGGCACCGATAAACTCATCTTT. This rearrangement joins TRDV1 to TRDJ1, with D maybe TRDD2 (6 bases). Germline CDR1 reads TSWWSYY; CDR2 reads QGS. CDR3 length: 25 amino acids.

This clone showed up just a few times. The translation of this DNA and the TCRdb protein of a much larger clone differ at residue 12, probably owing to a read error; the protein shown here is translated from the DNA. The chain couples TRDV1 to TRDJ1; no firm D call. Germline lookup yields CDR1 TSWWSYY and CDR2 QGS. The CDR3 spans 14 residues. The CDR3 region is CALGERRKYDKPIF. CDR3 nucleotide sequence: TGTGCTCTTGGGGAACGGCGTAAGTACGATAAACCCATCTTT.

This clone was picked up a small number of times. The protein given by TCRdb reflects a much larger clone and differs at residue 12 from this DNA's translation, likely from a read error; the protein shown is the DNA's translation. The J gene is TRDJ1, the V gene TRDV3, with a weak D call TRDD2 (7 bases). TCRdb supplies no J gene; here it was assigned by aligning the nucleotide sequence to germline. This CDR3 spans 21 amino acids. Germline V CDR1 and CDR2: TVYSNPD, GDNSRS (reference sequence). V shed 2 bases and J shed 1 base, with 35 bases lying between them. The CDR3 protein is CAFSAFLQNRRPGEITDKLIF. The CDR3 bases are TGTGCCTTTTCCGCCTTCCTCCAAAATAGGAGACCGGGGGAGATCACCGATAAACTCATCTTT.

This clone came up a few times. It is likely a read error: a sequence one base away is far more abundant. The same CDR3 can be traced to other DNA sequences in this sample. The chain couples TRDV1 to TRDJ1; perhaps D is TRDD2 or TRDD3 (5 bases each). The CDR3 is 25 residues long. Germline V gene data show CDR1 as TSWWSYY and CDR2 as QGS. CDR3 loop: CALGELLTALPGVLEVTLYTDKLIF. The CDR3 DNA reads TGTGCTCTCGGGGAACTGTTGACAGCCCTACCCGGTGTACTGGAGGTCACACTGTACACCGATAAACTCATCTTT.

With regard to this clone: Since a far larger clone is one base different, this is likely a read error. Different DNA sequences within this sample yield the same CDR3. The V and J genes are TRDV1 and TRDJ3, with D perhaps TRDD2 (6 bases). The CDR3 sequence is 24 residues long. The germline CDR1 and CDR2 sequences are TSWWSYY and QGS. CDR3 amino acids: CALGELGSSRLLQPFLWDTRQMFF. The CDR3 region has the DNA TGTGCTCTTGGGGAACTAGGTTCCTCCAGATTACTGCAACCTTTCCTATGGGACACCCGACAGATGTTCTTC.

This clone showed up just a few times. A far larger clone is only one base removed, so a read error is likely. This sample includes further DNA sequences coding for the same CDR3. The V and J genes are TRDV1 and TRDJ4; perhaps D is TRDD2 or TRDD3 (5 bases each). TCRdb records no J gene; here it was assigned by comparing the DNA to germline. This CDR3 spans 18 amino acids. Looked up from germline, CDR1 is TSWWSYY and CDR2 is QGS. In DNA, the CDR3 is TGTGCTCTCGGGGAACTTACCCTACGGCGCTACGCAGTCAGACCCCTGATCTTT. Amino acid sequence: CALGELTLRRYAVRPLIF.